Listed below are T cell receptor beta chains from one sample, sequenced in a study of T cell changes during pregnancy in multiple sclerosis. This table comes from immunoSEQ multiplex PCR, and its TCRdb copy is limited to in-frame clones, with some not included. The table includes about 68,000 clones, around 90% detected once. This material consisted of peripheral blood, taken in the second trimester of pregnancy. These receptor sequences come from a female donor with multiple sclerosis, enrolled in a pregnancy study. Each CDR3 is given with its conserved first and last residue. Fields, in order: D gene, J gene, V gene, CDR3 DNA, CDR3 protein. The D gene is left open where the match is weak.

D gene: -; J gene: TRBJ2-5; V gene: TRBV18; CDR3 DNA: TGTGCCAGCTCCCAGGGGATTGACGAGACCCAGTACTTC; CDR3 protein: CASSQGIDETQYF
D gene: -; J gene: TRBJ2-1; V gene: TRBV5-4; CDR3 DNA: TGTGCCAGCAGCCGGGGGATCAATGAGCAGTTCTTC; CDR3 protein: CASSRGINEQFF
D gene: -; J gene: TRBJ2-7; V gene: TRBV9; CDR3 DNA: TGTGCCAGCAGCCCAACAGGTGCGGGGCCCTACGAGCAGTACTTC; CDR3 protein: CASSPTGAGPYEQYF
D gene: -; J gene: TRBJ2-7; V gene: TRBV2; CDR3 DNA: TGTGCCAGCAGTGTGAGACAGATGGCCATAGCCCACGAGCAGTACTTC; CDR3 protein: CASSVRQMAIAHEQYF
D gene: TRBD2; J gene: TRBJ2-7; V gene: TRBV5-4; CDR3 DNA: TGTGCCAGCAGCTTGACTAGCGCCGGACCCTACGAGCAGTACTTC; CDR3 protein: CASSLTSAGPYEQYF
D gene: -; J gene: TRBJ1-1; V gene: TRBV7-2; CDR3 DNA: TGTGCCAGCAGCTATCTTGCGGGGGTGAACACTGAAGCTTTCTTT; CDR3 protein: CASSYLAGVNTEAFF
D gene: -; J gene: TRBJ1-1; V gene: TRBV7-9; CDR3 DNA: TGTGCCAGCAGCTTCTGGGGGGGGACTGAAGCTTTCTTT; CDR3 protein: CASSFWGGTEAFF
D gene: TRBD1; J gene: TRBJ1-2; V gene: TRBV30; CDR3 DNA: TGTGCCTGGAGTGTCGACAGGGGATATGGCTACACCTTC; CDR3 protein: CAWSVDRGYGYTF
D gene: -; J gene: TRBJ2-6; V gene: TRBV9; CDR3 DNA: TGTGCCAGCAGCGTCGGGGGACCTGGGGCCAACGTCCTGACTTTC; CDR3 protein: CASSVGGPGANVLTF
D gene: -; J gene: TRBJ2-3; V gene: TRBV11-3; CDR3 DNA: TGTGCCAGCAGCCCAGGCCCCTCCACAGATACGCAGTATTTT; CDR3 protein: CASSPGPSTDTQYF
D gene: -; J gene: TRBJ1-1; V gene: TRBV7-6; CDR3 DNA: TGTGCCAGCAGCAATCCCGGTGGGAACACTGAAGCTTTCTTT; CDR3 protein: CASSNPGGNTEAFF
D gene: TRBD1; J gene: TRBJ1-4; V gene: TRBV7-2; CDR3 DNA: TGTGCCAGCAGCATGGGACAGATTAATGAAAAACTGTTTTTT; CDR3 protein: CASSMGQINEKLFF
D gene: TRBD2; J gene: TRBJ2-1; V gene: TRBV29-1; CDR3 DNA: TGCAGCGCCATACTAGCGGGGGGGCCGGGTGAGCAGTTCTTC; CDR3 protein: CSAILAGGPGEQFF
D gene: TRBD2; J gene: TRBJ2-1; V gene: TRBV7-2; CDR3 DNA: TGTGCCAGCAGGAGGACTAGCGGGGGGGCGAACAATGAGCAGTTCTTC; CDR3 protein: CASRRTSGGANNEQFF
D gene: -; J gene: TRBJ2-5; V gene: TRBV18; CDR3 DNA: TGTGCCAGCTCTGGAACTCTGCAGGCCCGGGGGTGGGAGACCCAGTACTTC; CDR3 protein: CASSGTLQARGWETQYF
D gene: -; J gene: TRBJ1-1; V gene: TRBV30; CDR3 DNA: TGTGCCTGGAGCGACTTTCGCTTATCGAACACTGAAGCTTTCTTT; CDR3 protein: CAWSDFRLSNTEAFF
D gene: TRBD1; J gene: TRBJ2-2; V gene: TRBV2; CDR3 DNA: TGTGCCAGCCACAGGGGGCGCATCACCGGGGAGCTGTTTTTT; CDR3 protein: CASHRGRITGELFF